The rows below give T cell receptor beta chains drawn from one sample of a study of blood T cell repertoires in COVID-19. Sequencing used immunoSEQ multiplex PCR; TCRdb keeps in-frame clones, though not all of them. The sample contains some 300,000 clones, under 90% of which appear only once. Sequencing was carried out using peripheral blood. The source is a woman aged 25 to 45 with COVID-19, enrolled during active disease. Each CDR3 is given with its conserved first and last residue. D genes are given only for firm matches. Size is omitted from some rows. Given values are once, few, many or a class for expanded clones.

cdr3_aa: CATSRDGGGETQYF; cdr3_nt: TGTGCCACCAGCAGAGATGGGGGGGGAGAGACCCAGTACTTC; v_call: TRBV15; d_call: TRBD2; clone_size: -; j_call: TRBJ2-5
cdr3_aa: CASTKQGSNYGYTF; cdr3_nt: TGTGCCAGCACCAAACAGGGTAGCAACTATGGCTACACCTTC; v_call: TRBV6-5; d_call: -; clone_size: -; j_call: TRBJ1-2
cdr3_aa: CSVEAAGTYYGYTF; cdr3_nt: TGCAGCGTTGAGGCGGCCGGGACATACTATGGCTACACCTTC; v_call: TRBV29-1; d_call: -; clone_size: -; j_call: TRBJ1-2
cdr3_aa: CASSLAGTDGGYTF; cdr3_nt: TGCGCCAGCAGCTTGGCCGGGACAGACGGAGGCTACACCTTC; v_call: TRBV5-1; d_call: TRBD1; clone_size: -; j_call: TRBJ1-2
cdr3_aa: CASSSVDRDHYEQYF; cdr3_nt: TGTGCCAGCAGCTCAGTTGACAGGGACCACTACGAGCAGTACTTC; v_call: TRBV7-2; d_call: TRBD1; clone_size: -; j_call: TRBJ2-7
cdr3_aa: CASSFGQVSVDTQYF; cdr3_nt: TGCGCCAGCAGCTTTGGTCAAGTTTCGGTGGATACGCAGTATTTT; v_call: TRBV5-1; d_call: -; clone_size: -; j_call: TRBJ2-3
cdr3_aa: CASGRDSNTGELFF; cdr3_nt: TGTGCCAGCGGAAGGGACAGTAACACCGGGGAGCTGTTTTTT; v_call: TRBV7-9; d_call: TRBD1; clone_size: once; j_call: TRBJ2-2
cdr3_aa: CASSVALDPGALHF; cdr3_nt: TGTGCCAGCAGCGTAGCTCTGGACCCCGGGGCCCTCCACTTT; v_call: TRBV9; d_call: -; clone_size: -; j_call: TRBJ1-6
cdr3_aa: CASREEGAGYGYTF; cdr3_nt: TGTGCCAGCAGGGAGGAGGGGGCCGGCTATGGCTACACCTTC; v_call: TRBV27; d_call: TRBD1; clone_size: -; j_call: TRBJ1-2
cdr3_aa: CASSIGTGNQPQHF; cdr3_nt: TGTGCCAGTAGTATAGGTACAGGGAATCAGCCCCAGCATTTT; v_call: TRBV19; d_call: -; clone_size: -; j_call: TRBJ1-5
cdr3_aa: CSARPGNEQFF; cdr3_nt: TGCAGTGCTAGGCCGGGCAATGAGCAGTTCTTC; v_call: TRBV20-1; d_call: -; clone_size: -; j_call: TRBJ2-1
cdr3_aa: CAISGGDTEAFF; cdr3_nt: TGTGCCATCAGTGGAGGTGACACTGAAGCTTTCTTT; v_call: TRBV10-3; d_call: -; clone_size: -; j_call: TRBJ1-1
cdr3_aa: CASSWYGGADMQYF; cdr3_nt: TGTGCCAGCAGCTGGTACGGCGGGGCAGATATGCAGTATTTT; v_call: TRBV11-3; d_call: -; clone_size: -; j_call: TRBJ2-3
cdr3_aa: CAISELLSDYGYTF; cdr3_nt: TGTGCCATCAGTGAGTTACTCTCGGACTATGGCTACACCTTC; v_call: TRBV10-3; d_call: -; clone_size: -; j_call: TRBJ1-2
cdr3_aa: CASSISGGAGEKLFF; cdr3_nt: TGTGCCAGTAGTATAAGCGGGGGCGCCGGTGAAAAACTGTTTTTT; v_call: TRBV19; d_call: -; clone_size: -; j_call: TRBJ1-4
cdr3_aa: CASGSLAGGIAGELFF; cdr3_nt: TGTGCCAGCGGCTCCCTGGCAGGGGGCATCGCCGGGGAGCTGTTTTTT; v_call: TRBV28; d_call: TRBD1; clone_size: -; j_call: TRBJ2-2
cdr3_aa: CASSGRVRYGYTF; cdr3_nt: TGTGCCAGCAGTGGGCGGGTTCGCTATGGCTACACCTTC; v_call: TRBV7-8; d_call: -; clone_size: -; j_call: TRBJ1-2
cdr3_aa: CASSALTGYNEQFF; cdr3_nt: TGTGCCAGCAGTGCCCTGACAGGGTACAATGAGCAGTTCTTC; v_call: TRBV6-2/TRBV6-3; d_call: TRBD1; clone_size: -; j_call: TRBJ2-1
cdr3_aa: CASSWGLNRGGYEQYF; cdr3_nt: TGCGCCAGCAGCTGGGGCCTAAACAGGGGTGGATACGAGCAGTACTTC; v_call: TRBV5-1; d_call: TRBD1; clone_size: once; j_call: TRBJ2-7
cdr3_aa: CASSPEQLAEQYF; cdr3_nt: TGTGCCAGCTCACCAGAACAGTTGGCCGAGCAGTACTTC; v_call: TRBV18; d_call: -; clone_size: -; j_call: TRBJ2-7
cdr3_aa: CASAPQTGSTDTQYF; cdr3_nt: TGTGCCAGCGCCCCACAAACAGGGAGCACAGATACGCAGTATTTT; v_call: TRBV6-5; d_call: -; clone_size: -; j_call: TRBJ2-3
cdr3_aa: CASSLAPGQETQYF; cdr3_nt: TGTGCCAGCAGCTTAGCGCCCGGGCAAGAGACCCAGTACTTC; v_call: TRBV7-9; d_call: -; clone_size: -; j_call: TRBJ2-5
cdr3_aa: CSVEAGYPNYGYTF; cdr3_nt: TGCAGCGTTGAAGCAGGGTACCCTAACTATGGCTACACCTTC; v_call: TRBV29-1; d_call: -; clone_size: -; j_call: TRBJ1-2
cdr3_aa: CASSEVSSTQPQHF; cdr3_nt: TGTGCCAGCAGTGAGGTGAGTTCTACGCAGCCCCAGCATTTT; v_call: TRBV2; d_call: -; clone_size: few; j_call: TRBJ1-5
cdr3_aa: CASSKGRTGAKGLSGNTIYF; cdr3_nt: TGTGCCAGCAGCAAAGGGAGGACAGGGGCTAAGGGTCTCTCTGGAAACACCATATATTTT; v_call: TRBV21-1; d_call: -; clone_size: -; j_call: TRBJ1-3
cdr3_aa: CASSFSGGAADTQYF; cdr3_nt: TGTGCCAGCAGCTTTAGCGGGGGGGCCGCGGATACGCAGTATTTT; v_call: TRBV7-6; d_call: TRBD2; clone_size: -; j_call: TRBJ2-3
cdr3_aa: CASSVGGYGYTF; cdr3_nt: TGTGCCAGCAGTGTGGGAGGGTATGGCTACACCTTC; v_call: TRBV25-1; d_call: -; clone_size: -; j_call: TRBJ1-2
cdr3_aa: CASSSPGGNNNEQFF; cdr3_nt: TGTGCCAGCAGCTCCCCAGGGGGGAACAACAATGAGCAGTTCTTC; v_call: TRBV7-6; d_call: -; clone_size: -; j_call: TRBJ2-1
cdr3_aa: CASSFGGTGNTIYF; cdr3_nt: TGTGCCAGCAGCTTCGGGGGTACTGGAAACACCATATATTTT; v_call: TRBV11-3; d_call: -; clone_size: few; j_call: TRBJ1-3
cdr3_aa: CASSQEGSGTRFDEQYF; cdr3_nt: TGTGCCAGCAGCCAAGAGGGGTCAGGGACTAGGTTTGACGAGCAGTACTTC; v_call: TRBV3-1/TRBV3-2; d_call: TRBD2; clone_size: -; j_call: TRBJ2-7
cdr3_aa: CASSGNPRQGKNTEAFF; cdr3_nt: TGCGCCAGCAGTGGGAACCCTCGACAGGGGAAGAACACTGAAGCTTTCTTT; v_call: TRBV10-1; d_call: TRBD1; clone_size: once; j_call: TRBJ1-1
cdr3_aa: CASTLTGFNQPQHF; cdr3_nt: TGTGCCAGTACCCTGACAGGGTTCAATCAGCCCCAGCATTTT; v_call: TRBV19; d_call: TRBD1; clone_size: -; j_call: TRBJ1-5
cdr3_aa: CASSPYSGGAETQYF; cdr3_nt: TGTGCCAGCAGCCCCTATAGCGGGGGGGCCGAGACCCAGTACTTC; v_call: TRBV3-1/TRBV3-2; d_call: TRBD2; clone_size: once; j_call: TRBJ2-5